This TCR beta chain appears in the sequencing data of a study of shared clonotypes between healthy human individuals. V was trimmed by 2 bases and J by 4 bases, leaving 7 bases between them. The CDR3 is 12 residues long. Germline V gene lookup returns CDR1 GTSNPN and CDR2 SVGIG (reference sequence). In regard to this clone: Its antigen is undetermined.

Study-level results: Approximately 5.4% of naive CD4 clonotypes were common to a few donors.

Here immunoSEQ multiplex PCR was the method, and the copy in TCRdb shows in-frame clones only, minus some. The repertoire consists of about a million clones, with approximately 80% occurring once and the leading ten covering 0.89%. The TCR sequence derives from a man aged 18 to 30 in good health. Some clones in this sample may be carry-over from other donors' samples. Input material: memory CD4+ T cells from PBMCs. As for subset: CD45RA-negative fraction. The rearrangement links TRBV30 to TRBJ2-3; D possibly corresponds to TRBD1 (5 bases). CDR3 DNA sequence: TGTGCCTGGAGTCTAGGGGCAGATACGCAGTATTTT. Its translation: CAWSLGADTQYF.